The following is a T cell receptor (beta chain) sequence with its context. The antigen remains undetermined. The germline CDR1 and CDR2 sequences are MNHEY and SVGAGI. V was clipped by 0 bases and J by 5 bases; unmatched bases: 5. This CDR3 comprises 15 residues. Generated by immunoSEQ multiplex PCR, the TCRdb table keeps only in-frame clones and is missing some. This table has about 180,000 clones, just over 90% appearing once. This sample was included in a study of T cell responses to AZD1222 COVID-19 vaccine. Findings and limits, study-wide: Donors were largely white British and mainly female; clonal diversity was possibly underestimated. Spike as a whole was targeted by vaccine-associated CD4 TCRs, dominant at 160-218 and 743-854. Repertoire sampling was restricted to post-peak T cell response timepoints.

This clonotype was sampled from an adult in good health. V and J are TRBV6-5 and TRBJ1-1, with 8 bases aligning to TRBD1. The sequencing used peripheral blood, collected on day 0 of AZD1222 vaccination. The CDR3 DNA follows: TGTGCCAGCAGTTACTCGTCGGACAGGGCAACTGAAGCTTTCTTT. Encoded protein: CASSYSSDRATEAFF.